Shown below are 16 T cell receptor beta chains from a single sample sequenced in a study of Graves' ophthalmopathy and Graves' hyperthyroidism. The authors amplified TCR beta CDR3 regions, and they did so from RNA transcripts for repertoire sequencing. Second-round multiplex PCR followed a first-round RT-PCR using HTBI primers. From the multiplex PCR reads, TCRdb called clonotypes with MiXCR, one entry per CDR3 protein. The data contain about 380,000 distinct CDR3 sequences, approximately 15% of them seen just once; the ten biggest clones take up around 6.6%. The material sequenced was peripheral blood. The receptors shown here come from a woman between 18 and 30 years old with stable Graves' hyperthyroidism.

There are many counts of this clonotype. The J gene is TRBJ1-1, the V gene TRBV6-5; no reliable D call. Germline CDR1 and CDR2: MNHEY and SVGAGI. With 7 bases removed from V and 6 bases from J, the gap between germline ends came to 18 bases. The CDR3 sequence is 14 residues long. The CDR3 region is CASNLYLLRAEAFF. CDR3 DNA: TGTGCCAGCAATTTATATCTTCTTCGCGCTGAAGCTTTCTTT.

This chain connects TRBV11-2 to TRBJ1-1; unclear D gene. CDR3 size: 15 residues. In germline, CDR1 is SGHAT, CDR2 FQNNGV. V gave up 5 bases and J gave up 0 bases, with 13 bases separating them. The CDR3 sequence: CASSPHSGLNTEAFF. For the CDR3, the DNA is TGTGCCAGCAGCCCCCACTCGGGGTTGAACACTGAAGCTTTCTTT. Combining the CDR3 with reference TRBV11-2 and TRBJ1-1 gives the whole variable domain EAGVAQSPRYKIIEKRQSVAFWCNPISGHATLYWYQQILGQGPKLLIQFQNNGVVDDSQLPKDRFSAERLKGVDSTLKIQPAKLEDSAVYLCASSPHSGLNTEAFFGQGTRLTVV.

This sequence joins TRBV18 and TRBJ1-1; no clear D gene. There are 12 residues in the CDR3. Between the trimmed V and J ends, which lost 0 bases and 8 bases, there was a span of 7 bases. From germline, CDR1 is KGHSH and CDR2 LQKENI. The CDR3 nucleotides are TGTGCCAGCTCACCACCGGGGTCGGAAGCTTTCTTT. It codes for CASSPPGSEAFF. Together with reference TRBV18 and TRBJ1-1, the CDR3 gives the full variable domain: NAGVMQNPRHLVRRRGQEARLRCSPMKGHSHVYWYRQLPEEGLKFMVYLQKENIIDESGMPKERFSAEFPKEGPSILRIQQVVRGDSAAYFCASSPPGSEAFFGQGTRLTVV.

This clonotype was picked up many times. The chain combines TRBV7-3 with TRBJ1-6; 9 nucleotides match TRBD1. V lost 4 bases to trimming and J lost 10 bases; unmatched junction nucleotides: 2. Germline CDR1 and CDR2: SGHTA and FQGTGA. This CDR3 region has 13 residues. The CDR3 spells CASSSGTGSPLHF. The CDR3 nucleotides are TGTGCCAGCAGCTCCGGGACAGGGTCACCCCTCCACTTT.

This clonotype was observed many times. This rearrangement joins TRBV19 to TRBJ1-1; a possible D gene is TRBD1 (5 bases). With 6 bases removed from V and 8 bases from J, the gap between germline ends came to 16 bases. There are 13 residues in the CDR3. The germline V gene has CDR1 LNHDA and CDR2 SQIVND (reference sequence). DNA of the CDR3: TGTGCCAGTAGCCGGGGGGTCTTGGGGGAAGCTTTCTTT. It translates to CASSRGVLGEAFF.

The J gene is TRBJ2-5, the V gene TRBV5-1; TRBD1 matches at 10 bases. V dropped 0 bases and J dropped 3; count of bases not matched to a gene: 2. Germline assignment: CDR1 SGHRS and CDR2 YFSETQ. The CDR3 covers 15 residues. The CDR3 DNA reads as TGCGCCAGCAGCTTGGCCGGGACAGGGGAAGAGACCCAGTACTTC. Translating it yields CASSLAGTGEETQYF.

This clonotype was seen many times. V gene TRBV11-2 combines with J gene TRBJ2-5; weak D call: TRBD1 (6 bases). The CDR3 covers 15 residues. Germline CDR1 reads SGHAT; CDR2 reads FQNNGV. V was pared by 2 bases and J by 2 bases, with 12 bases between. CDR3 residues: CASSLNRVMQETQYF. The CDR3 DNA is TGTGCCAGCAGCTTAAACAGGGTAATGCAAGAGACCCAGTACTTC.

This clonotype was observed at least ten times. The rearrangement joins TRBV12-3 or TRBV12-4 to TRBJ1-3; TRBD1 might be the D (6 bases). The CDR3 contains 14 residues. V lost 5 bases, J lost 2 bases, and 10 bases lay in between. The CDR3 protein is CASSPGDPGNTIYF. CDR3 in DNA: TGTGCCAGCAGTCCAGGGGACCCTGGAAACACCATATATTTT.

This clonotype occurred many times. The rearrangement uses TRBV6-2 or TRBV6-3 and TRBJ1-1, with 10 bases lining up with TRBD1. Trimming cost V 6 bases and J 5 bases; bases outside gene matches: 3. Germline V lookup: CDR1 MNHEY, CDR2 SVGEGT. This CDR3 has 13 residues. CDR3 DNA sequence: TGTGCCAGCAGAGGGACAGGGGAGACTGAAGCTTTCTTT. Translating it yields CASRGTGETEAFF.

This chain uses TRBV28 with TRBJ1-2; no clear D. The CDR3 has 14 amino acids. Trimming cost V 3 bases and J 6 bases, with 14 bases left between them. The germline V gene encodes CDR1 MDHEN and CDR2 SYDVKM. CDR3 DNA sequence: TGTGCCAGCAGTTTTCCCACGACTAGGGATGGCTACACCTTC. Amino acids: CASSFPTTRDGYTF.

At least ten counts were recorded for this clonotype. CDR3 bases: TGTGCCAGCAGCTACAGGGGCAAGGCTGAAGCTTTCTTT. It codes for CASSYRGKAEAFF. This chain connects TRBV7-2 to TRBJ1-1; 7 bases align to TRBD1. Losses at the gene ends were 4 bases for V and 6 bases for J; bases not matched to a gene: 5. The germline V gene encodes CDR1 SGHTA and CDR2 FQGNSA. The CDR3 is 13 residues long.

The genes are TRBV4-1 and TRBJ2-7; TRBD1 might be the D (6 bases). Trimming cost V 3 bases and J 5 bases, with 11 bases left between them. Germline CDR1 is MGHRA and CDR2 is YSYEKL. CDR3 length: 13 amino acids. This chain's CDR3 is CASSQDRSNEQYF. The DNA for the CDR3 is TGCGCCAGCAGCCAGGACAGATCGAACGAGCAGTACTTC.

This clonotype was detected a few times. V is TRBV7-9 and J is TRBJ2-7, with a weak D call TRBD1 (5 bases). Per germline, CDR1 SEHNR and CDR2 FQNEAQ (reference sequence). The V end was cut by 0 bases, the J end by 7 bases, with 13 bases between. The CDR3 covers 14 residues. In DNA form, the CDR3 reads TGTGCCAGCAGCTTAGCGGTTGGGGCTCGGGAGCAGTACTTC. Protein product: CASSLAVGAREQYF.

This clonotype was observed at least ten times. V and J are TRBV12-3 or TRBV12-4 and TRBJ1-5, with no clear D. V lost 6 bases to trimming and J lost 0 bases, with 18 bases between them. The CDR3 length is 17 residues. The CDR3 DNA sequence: TGTGCCAGCAGCTACACAAAACCGGACCATAGCAATCAGCCCCAGCATTTT. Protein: CASSYTKPDHSNQPQHF.

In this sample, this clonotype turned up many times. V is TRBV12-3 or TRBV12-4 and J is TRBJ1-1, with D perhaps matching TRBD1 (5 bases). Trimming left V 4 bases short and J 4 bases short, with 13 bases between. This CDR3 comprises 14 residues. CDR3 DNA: TGTGCCAGCAGTTGGGGGAGGGGTGTCACTGAAGCTTTCTTT. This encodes CASSWGRGVTEAFF.

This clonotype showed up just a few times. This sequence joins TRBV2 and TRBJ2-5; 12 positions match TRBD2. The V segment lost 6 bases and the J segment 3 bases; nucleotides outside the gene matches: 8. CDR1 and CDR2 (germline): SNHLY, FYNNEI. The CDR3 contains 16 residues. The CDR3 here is CASSLYRLAGEETQYF. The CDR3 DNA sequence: TGTGCCAGCAGCCTATATAGACTAGCGGGGGAAGAGACCCAGTACTTC.